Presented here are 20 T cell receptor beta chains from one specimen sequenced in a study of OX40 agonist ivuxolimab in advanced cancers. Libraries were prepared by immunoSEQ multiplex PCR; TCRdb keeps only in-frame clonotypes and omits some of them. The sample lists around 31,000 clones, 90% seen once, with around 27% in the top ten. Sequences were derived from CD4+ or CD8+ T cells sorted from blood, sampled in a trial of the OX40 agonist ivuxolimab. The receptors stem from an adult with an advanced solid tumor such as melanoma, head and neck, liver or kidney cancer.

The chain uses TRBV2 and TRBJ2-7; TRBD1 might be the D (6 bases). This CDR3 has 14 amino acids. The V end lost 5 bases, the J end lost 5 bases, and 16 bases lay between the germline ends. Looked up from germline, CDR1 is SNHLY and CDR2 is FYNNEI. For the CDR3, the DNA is TGTGCCAGCAGTCAATCAGGGGTAGGCGACGAGCAGTACTTC. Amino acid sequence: CASSQSGVGDEQYF.

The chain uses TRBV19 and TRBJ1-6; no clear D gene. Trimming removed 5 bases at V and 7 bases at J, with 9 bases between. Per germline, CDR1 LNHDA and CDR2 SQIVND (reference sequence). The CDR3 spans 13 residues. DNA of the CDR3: TGTGCCAGTAGTCTCGGGAACAATTCACCCCTCCACTTT. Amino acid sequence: CASSLGNNSPLHF.

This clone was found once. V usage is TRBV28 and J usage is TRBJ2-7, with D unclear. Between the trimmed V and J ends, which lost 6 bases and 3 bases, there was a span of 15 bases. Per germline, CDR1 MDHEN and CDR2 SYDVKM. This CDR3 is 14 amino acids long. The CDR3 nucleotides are TGTGCCAGCAGCCCTCGCCTCTCTAACTACGAGCAGTACTTC. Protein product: CASSPRLSNYEQYF.

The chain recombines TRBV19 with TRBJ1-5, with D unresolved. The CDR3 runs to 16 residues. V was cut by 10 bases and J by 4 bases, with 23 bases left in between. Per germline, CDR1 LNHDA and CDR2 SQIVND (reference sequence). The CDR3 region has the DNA TGTGCCACCATGGAATATTGGGGAGCTAAAAATCAGCCCCAGCATTTT. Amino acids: CATMEYWGAKNQPQHF.

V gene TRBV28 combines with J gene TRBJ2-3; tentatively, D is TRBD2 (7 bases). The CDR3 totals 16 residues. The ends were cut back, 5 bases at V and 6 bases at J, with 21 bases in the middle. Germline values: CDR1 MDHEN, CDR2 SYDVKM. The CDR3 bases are TGTGCCAGCAGTCCGACGCAAGGGGGGGCATACGATACGCAGTATTTT. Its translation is CASSPTQGGAYDTQYF.

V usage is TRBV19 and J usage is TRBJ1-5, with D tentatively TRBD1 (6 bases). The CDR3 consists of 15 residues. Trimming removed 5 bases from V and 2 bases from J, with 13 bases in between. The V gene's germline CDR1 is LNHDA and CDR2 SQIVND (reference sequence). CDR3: CASSPWTVGNQPQHF. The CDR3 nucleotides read TGTGCCAGTAGTCCTTGGACAGTCGGCAATCAGCCCCAGCATTTT.

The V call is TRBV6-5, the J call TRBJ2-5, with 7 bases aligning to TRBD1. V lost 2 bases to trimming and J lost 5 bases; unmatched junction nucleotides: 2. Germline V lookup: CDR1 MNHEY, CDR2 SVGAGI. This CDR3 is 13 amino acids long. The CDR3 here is CASSYIRGETQYF. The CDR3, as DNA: TGTGCCAGCAGTTACATCAGGGGGGAGACCCAGTACTTC.

CDR3 DNA: TGTGCCAGCAGCCCTACTAGTGGGACTAGCTACGAGCAGTACTTC. This translates into CASSPTSGTSYEQYF. The chain combines TRBV9 with TRBJ2-7; 8 nucleotides line up with TRBD2. There are 15 residues in the CDR3. Germline V CDR1 and CDR2: SGDLS, YYNGEE. V shed 4 bases, J shed 3 bases, and the junction held 9 bases outside the gene matches.

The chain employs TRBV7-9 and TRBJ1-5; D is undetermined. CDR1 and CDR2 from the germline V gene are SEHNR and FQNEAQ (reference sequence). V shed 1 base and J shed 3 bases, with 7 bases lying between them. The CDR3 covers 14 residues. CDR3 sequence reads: CASSLEGANQPQHF. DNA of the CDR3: TGTGCCAGCAGCTTAGAGGGAGCCAATCAGCCCCAGCATTTT.

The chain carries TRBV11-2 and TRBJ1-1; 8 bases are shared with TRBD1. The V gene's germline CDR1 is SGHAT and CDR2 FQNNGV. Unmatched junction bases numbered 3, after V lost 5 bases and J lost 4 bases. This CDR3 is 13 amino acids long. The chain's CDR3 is CASSGQGFTEAFF. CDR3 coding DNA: TGTGCCAGCAGCGGACAGGGTTTCACTGAAGCTTTCTTT.

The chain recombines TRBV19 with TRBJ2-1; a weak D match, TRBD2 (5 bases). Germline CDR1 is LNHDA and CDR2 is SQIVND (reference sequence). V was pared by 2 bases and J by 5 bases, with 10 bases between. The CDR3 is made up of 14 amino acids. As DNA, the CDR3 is TGTGCCAGTAGTATACGGGGAACCCACAATGAGCAGTTCTTC. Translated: CASSIRGTHNEQFF.

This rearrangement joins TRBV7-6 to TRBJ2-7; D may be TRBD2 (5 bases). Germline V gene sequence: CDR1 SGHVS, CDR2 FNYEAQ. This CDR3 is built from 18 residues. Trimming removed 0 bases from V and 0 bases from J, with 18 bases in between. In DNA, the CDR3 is TGTGCCAGCAGCTTAGCAGGTGGGAGTTCCTCGAGCTCCTACGAGCAGTACTTC. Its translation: CASSLAGGSSSSSYEQYF.

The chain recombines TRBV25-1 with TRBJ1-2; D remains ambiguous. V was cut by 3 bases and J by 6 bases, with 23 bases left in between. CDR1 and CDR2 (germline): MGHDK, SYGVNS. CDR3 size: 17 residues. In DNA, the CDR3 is TGTGCCAGCAGTGAGGGATCTCAAAAACTTACCCCTCATGGCTACACCTTC. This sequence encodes CASSEGSQKLTPHGYTF.

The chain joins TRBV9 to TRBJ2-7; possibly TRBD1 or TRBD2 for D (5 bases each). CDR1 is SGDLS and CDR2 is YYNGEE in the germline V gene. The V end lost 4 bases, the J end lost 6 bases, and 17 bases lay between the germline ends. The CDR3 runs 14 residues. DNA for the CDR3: TGTGCCAGCAGCTTATCCGGGGCTCTAGGCGAGCAGTACTTC. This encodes CASSLSGALGEQYF.

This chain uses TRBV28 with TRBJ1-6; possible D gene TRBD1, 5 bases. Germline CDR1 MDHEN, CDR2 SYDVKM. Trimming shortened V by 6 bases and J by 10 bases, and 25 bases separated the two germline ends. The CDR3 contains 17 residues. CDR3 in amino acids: CASRAGTDLFFESPLHF. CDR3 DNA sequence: TGTGCCAGCAGAGCCGGGACGGACCTTTTTTTTGAGTCACCCCTCCACTTT.

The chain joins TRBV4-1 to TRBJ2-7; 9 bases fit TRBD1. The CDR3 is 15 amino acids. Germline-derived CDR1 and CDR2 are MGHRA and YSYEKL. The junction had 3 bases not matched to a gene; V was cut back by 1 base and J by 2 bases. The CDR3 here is CASSQGQGGTYEQYF. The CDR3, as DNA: TGCGCCAGCAGCCAAGGACAGGGGGGAACCTACGAGCAGTACTTC.

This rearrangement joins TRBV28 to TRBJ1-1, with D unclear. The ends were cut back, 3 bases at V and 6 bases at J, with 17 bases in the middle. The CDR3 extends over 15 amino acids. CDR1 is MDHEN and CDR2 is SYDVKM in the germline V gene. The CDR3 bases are TGTGCCAGCAGTTTCGGGGAGGCGGGTAGGTCTGAAGCTTTCTTT. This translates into CASSFGEAGRSEAFF.

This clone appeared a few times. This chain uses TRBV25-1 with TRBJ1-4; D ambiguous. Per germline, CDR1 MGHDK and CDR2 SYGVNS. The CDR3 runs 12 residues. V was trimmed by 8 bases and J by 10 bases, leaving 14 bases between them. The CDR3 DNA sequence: TGTGCCAGCCAAGCAGACCCGAGAAAACTGTTTTTT. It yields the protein CASQADPRKLFF.

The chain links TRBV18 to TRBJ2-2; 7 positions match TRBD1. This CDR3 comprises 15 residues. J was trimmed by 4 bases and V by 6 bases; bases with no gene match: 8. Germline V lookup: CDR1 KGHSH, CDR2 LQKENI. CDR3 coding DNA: TGTGCCAGCTCGCTAGACAGGGTTCGCACCGGGGAGCTGTTTTTT. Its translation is CASSLDRVRTGELFF.

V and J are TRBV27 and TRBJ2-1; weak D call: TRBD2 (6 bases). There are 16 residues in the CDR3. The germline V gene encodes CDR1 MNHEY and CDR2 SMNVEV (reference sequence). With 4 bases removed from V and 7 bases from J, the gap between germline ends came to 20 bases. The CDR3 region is CASSWSRGTMVNEQFF. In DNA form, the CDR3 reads TGTGCCAGCAGTTGGTCCCGGGGGACCATGGTGAATGAGCAGTTCTTC.